This paragraph reports one TCR beta chain. Its matching antigen is unknown. This entry comes from a study of cytomegalovirus exposure and HLA in healthy donors. The study's findings and limits: One later analysis reportedly identified an Asian-associated ancestry cluster that showed fewer N-insertions than the approximately 700-donor mean. The investigators catalogued 150 to 200 TCR beta chains as cytomegalovirus-associated.

Amplification used 60 Vbeta primers and 13 Jbeta primers. TCRdb keeps only in-frame clones here, not all; method: immunoSEQ multiplex PCR. The sample holds some 130,000 clones, 70% to 80% seen once. Germline V CDR1 and CDR2: SGHTA, FQGNSA. Trimming at V came to 5 bases and at J to 4 bases, leaving 7 bases not matched to a gene. This CDR3 has 14 amino acids. The sequence came from a female donor in good health and CMV-seronegative. The sample was PBMCs. The rearrangement links TRBV7-2 to TRBJ2-7, with TRBD1 matching over 8 bases. The CDR3, as DNA: TGTGCCAGCAGCCCAGGGACAGGCTATTACGAGCAGTACTTC. Protein: CASSPGTGYYEQYF.